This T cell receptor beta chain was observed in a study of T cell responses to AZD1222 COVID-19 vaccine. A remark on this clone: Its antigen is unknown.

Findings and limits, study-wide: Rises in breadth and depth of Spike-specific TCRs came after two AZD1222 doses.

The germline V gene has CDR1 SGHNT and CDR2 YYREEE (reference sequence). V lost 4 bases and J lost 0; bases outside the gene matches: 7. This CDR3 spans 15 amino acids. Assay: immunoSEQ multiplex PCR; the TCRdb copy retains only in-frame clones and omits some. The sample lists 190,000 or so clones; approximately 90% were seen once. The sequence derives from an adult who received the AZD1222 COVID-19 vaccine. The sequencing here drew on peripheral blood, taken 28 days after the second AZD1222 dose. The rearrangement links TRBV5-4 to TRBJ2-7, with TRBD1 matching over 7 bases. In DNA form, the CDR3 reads TGTGCCAGCAGCCCCCGACAGGGCCCCTCCTACGAGCAGTACTTC. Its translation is CASSPRQGPSYEQYF.